A selection of T cell receptor beta chains follows, all from one sample in a study of T-cell reconstitution after alpha-beta-depleted transplantation in children. One entry per CDR3 protein results from TCRdb running MiXCR on the PCR reads. In the table there are around 440,000 distinct CDR3 sequences, roughly a tenth of which are singletons. The material was PBMCs, obtained before TCRalphabeta/CD19-depleted stem cell transplant. The receptor source for this set is a child aged 2 to 10 with inherited bone marrow failure, due to receive a stem cell transplant. Both conserved end residues are part of each CDR3. The order of the fields is J gene, V gene, clone size, D gene, CDR3 length, CDR3 DNA, CDR3 protein. The D gene is left open where the match is weak. The listing skips clone size in some rows; elsewhere it reads once, few, many or a size class.

TRBJ2-5 | TRBV29-1 | many | - | 11 | TGCAGCGTTCATCTTCAAGAGACCCAGTACTTC | CSVHLQETQYF
TRBJ2-7 | TRBV12-3/TRBV12-4 | - | TRBD2 | 16 | TGTGCCAGCAGTGGCACGGGACTAGCGGGCTCCTACGAGCAGTACTTC | CASSGTGLAGSYEQYF
TRBJ2-7 | TRBV4-3 | many | TRBD2 | 15 | TGCGCCAGCAGCCAAGATTCTAGCGGGCTCTACGAGCAGTACTTC | CASSQDSSGLYEQYF
TRBJ2-1 | TRBV29-1 | many | - | 16 | TGCAGCGTCGAAATCGGGGAAGGGGCTACCTACAATGAGCAGTTCTTC | CSVEIGEGATYNEQFF
TRBJ2-3 | TRBV5-1 | many | - | 15 | TGCGCCAGCAGCTTTATCCCGGAGGCCACAGATACGCAGTATTTT | CASSFIPEATDTQYF
TRBJ1-2 | TRBV5-5 | many | - | 13 | TGTGCCAGCAGCTTCACGGGTGACTATGGCTACACCTTC | CASSFTGDYGYTF
TRBJ2-5 | TRBV29-1 | - | TRBD2 | 17 | TGCAGCGTCCTGGTCCTACTAGCGGGAGGGCGGGAAGAGACCCAGTACTTC | CSVLVLLAGGREETQYF
TRBJ2-1 | TRBV29-1 | many | - | 13 | TGCAGCGTTGAAGATCCAAACTTGGAATGGAAGTTCTTC | CSVEDPNLEWKFF
TRBJ1-2 | TRBV29-1 | many | TRBD1 | 12 | TGCAGCGTCCTGGGACAGGGGATTGGCTACACCTTC | CSVLGQGIGYTF
TRBJ2-1 | TRBV27 | few | - | 14 | TGTGCCAGCGGGGCGGGAACTGCCTACAATGAGCAGTTCTTC | CASGAGTAYNEQFF
TRBJ2-7 | TRBV4-3 | many | - | 16 | TGCGCCAGCAGCCAAGATTCCCAGGGCAGGGCCTACGAGCAGTACTTC | CASSQDSQGRAYEQYF
TRBJ2-7 | TRBV20-1 | many | TRBD2 | 13 | TGCAGTGCTAGCGCGGGACTAGGGGACGAGCAGTACTTC | CSASAGLGDEQYF
TRBJ2-1 | TRBV27 | - | TRBD1 | 15 | TGTGCCAGCAGTCCCCCTCCCGGGACAGGGAATGAGCAGTTCTTC | CASSPPPGTGNEQFF
TRBJ1-3 | TRBV6-5 | many | TRBD1 | 15 | TGTGCCAGCAGGGCCGGGACAGGGGCAAGAAACACCATATATTTT | CASRAGTGARNTIYF
TRBJ2-5 | TRBV25-1 | few | TRBD1 | 13 | TGTGCCAGCAGTGGGACAGGGGGAGAGACCCAGTACTTC | CASSGTGGETQYF
TRBJ2-3 | TRBV20-1 | many | - | 16 | TGCAGTGCTCCCCTTCGGGCGACTTTCAGCACAGATACGCAGTATTTT | CSAPLRATFSTDTQYF
TRBJ2-3 | TRBV27 | few | - | 14 | TGTGCCAGCAGTTTATCCCTTCGCCCAGATACGCAGTATTTT | CASSLSLRPDTQYF
TRBJ2-4 | TRBV15 | many | - | 17 | TGTGCCACCAGCAGAGATCTTAGCGGACTAGCCAAAAACATTCAGTACTTC | CATSRDLSGLAKNIQYF
TRBJ2-6 | TRBV29-1 | - | - | 14 | TGCAGCGTTGACGTTGCCTCTGGGGCCAACGTCCTGACTTTC | CSVDVASGANVLTF
TRBJ2-2 | TRBV12-3/TRBV12-4 | many | - | 17 | TGTGCCAGCAGTTTGGGACCTCTAGCGCCGAACACCGGGGAGCTGTTTTTT | CASSLGPLAPNTGELFF
TRBJ2-7 | TRBV10-3 | many | - | 16 | TGTGCCATCAGCACACTCGGCCGGGGATTAACCTACGAGCAGTACTTC | CAISTLGRGLTYEQYF
TRBJ2-3 | TRBV18 | - | - | 14 | TGTGCCAGCTCATCAGGCGGGACCACAGATACGCAGTATTTT | CASSSGGTTDTQYF